A selection of T cell receptor beta chains follows, all from one sample in a study of OX40 agonist ivuxolimab in advanced cancers. Profiling relied on immunoSEQ multiplex PCR, and the TCRdb table lists in-frame clones only, not all of them. This sample carries about 71,000 clones, approximately 78% of them seen once, and the ten largest clones take about 5.4%. Sequenced material: CD4+ or CD8+ T cells sorted from blood, taken in a trial of the OX40 agonist ivuxolimab. All receptors come from an adult with an advanced solid tumor such as melanoma, head and neck, liver or kidney cancer. CDR3s include the opening cysteine and the closing phenylalanine or tryptophan. The D gene is left open where the match is weak. The listing skips clone size in some rows; elsewhere it reads once, few, many or a size class.

J,V,size,D,DNA,CDR3
TRBJ1-4,TRBV6-5,.,.,TGTGCCAGCACCAACGCCGGGAGGAAGGAAAAACTGTTTTTT,CASTNAGRKEKLFF
TRBJ1-2,TRBV5-4,.,.,TGTGCCAGCAGCTTGGGCAGAGGGACGACCTATGGCTACACCTTC,CASSLGRGTTYGYTF
TRBJ2-4,TRBV15,.,.,TGTGCCACCAGCGCAGACGCCAAAAACATTCAGTACTTC,CATSADAKNIQYF
TRBJ1-4,TRBV19,.,TRBD1,TGTGCCAGTAGTTTCGGGACAGGCGGAAAACTGTTTTTT,CASSFGTGGKLFF
TRBJ2-1,TRBV6-5,.,.,TGTGCCAGCAGGCTTGGGCGGGCGTCCTACAATGAGCAGTTCTTC,CASRLGRASYNEQFF
TRBJ2-2,TRBV5-4,.,TRBD1,TGTGCCAGCAGCACGGGACAGGGAAACACCGGGGAGCTGTTTTTT,CASSTGQGNTGELFF
TRBJ2-7,TRBV9,.,.,TGTGCCAGCAGCAAGGGCCCGATAAACTCATACGAGCAGTACTTC,CASSKGPINSYEQYF
TRBJ1-4,TRBV9,.,.,TGTGCCAGCAGCGTACCCATGGCCTCAGGACGGAATGAAAAACTGTTTTTT,CASSVPMASGRNEKLFF
TRBJ2-7,TRBV30,.,TRBD2,TGTGCCTGGTCTCACGGACTAGCGGGAGGGCATCAGGAGCAGTACTTC,CAWSHGLAGGHQEQYF
TRBJ1-1,TRBV5-1,.,.,TGCGCCAGCAGCTCGCAGGGGCTCTCGAACACTGAAGCTTTCTTT,CASSSQGLSNTEAFF
TRBJ1-5,TRBV6-5,.,.,TGTGCCAGCAGTTACAAACGGACTCAGCCCCAGCATTTT,CASSYKRTQPQHF
TRBJ2-3,TRBV6-5,.,.,TGTGCCAGCAGTGAAGGGGTAGCAGATACGCAGTATTTT,CASSEGVADTQYF
TRBJ1-5,TRBV19,once,.,TGTGCCAGTAGGGTCGGGGCAAATCAGCCCCAGCATTTT,CASRVGANQPQHF
TRBJ2-2,TRBV2,.,TRBD2,TGTGCCAGCAGGGCCGGACTAGCGTCGAACACCGGGGAGCTGTTTTTT,CASRAGLASNTGELFF
TRBJ2-7,TRBV7-2,.,.,TGTGCCAGCAGCTTAGATCTTTTGGGGGGACCCTACGAGCAGTACTTC,CASSLDLLGGPYEQYF
TRBJ2-7,TRBV14,few,.,TGTGCCAGCAGCCTAAATCGTGGCAGTTGGGAGCAGTACTTC,CASSLNRGSWEQYF
TRBJ1-1,TRBV7-2,.,TRBD1,TGTGCCAGCAGCCCAGGAGGCAGGGGGTACACTGAAGCTTTCTTT,CASSPGGRGYTEAFF
TRBJ1-1,TRBV10-1,.,TRBD1,TGCGCCACCTCGACAGGGCTGAACACTGAAGCTTTCTTT,CATSTGLNTEAFF
TRBJ1-3,TRBV5-1,.,.,TGCGCCAGCAGCTCGGAAGGCGCTGGAAACACCATATATTTT,CASSSEGAGNTIYF
TRBJ2-2,TRBV5-8,.,.,TGTGCCAGCAGCTTTGGACAGTTGAACACCGGGGAGCTGTTTTTT,CASSFGQLNTGELFF
TRBJ2-3,TRBV5-4,once,.,TGTGCCAGCAGCTTGGGTTTAGCGGAAGCAGATACGCAGTATTTT,CASSLGLAEADTQYF
TRBJ1-1,TRBV4-1,.,TRBD1,TGCGCCAGCAGCAACCCAGGGGGCACATTCGGTGAAGCTTTCTTT,CASSNPGGTFGEAFF
TRBJ2-5,TRBV5-8,.,TRBD2,TGTGCCAGCAGCTTGGGAGCGGGGGGGCTCCAAGAGACCCAGTACTTC,CASSLGAGGLQETQYF
TRBJ1-1,TRBV2,once,.,TGTGCCAGCAGCCGGAATCCAGGGTACACTGAAGCTTTCTTT,CASSRNPGYTEAFF
TRBJ1-1,TRBV5-6,.,.,TGTGCCAGCAGCTCCCCCGAAGGGGGGCATCGAACTGAAGCTTTCTTT,CASSSPEGGHRTEAFF
TRBJ2-7,TRBV21-1,once,.,TGTGCCAGCAGCTCTCACCTTAGCGGGTCAGACTCCTACGAGCAGTACTTC,CASSSHLSGSDSYEQYF
TRBJ1-5,TRBV18,few,.,TGTGCCAGCTCACCACGAGCGGGCGTAGGTGCCCCTGTTAATCAGCCCCAGCATTTT,CASSPRAGVGAPVNQPQHF
TRBJ2-3,TRBV5-1,.,.,TGCGCCAGCAGCCCGTTCGAGACCACAGATACGCAGTATTTT,CASSPFETTDTQYF
TRBJ1-3,TRBV5-8,.,.,TGTGCCAGCAGCTTGGCTGTGCAGAGCTCTGGAAACACCATATATTTT,CASSLAVQSSGNTIYF
TRBJ1-1,TRBV11-2,.,TRBD1,TGTGCCAGCAGCTTCGGGACAGCCCTGGGTGAAGCTTTCTTT,CASSFGTALGEAFF
TRBJ2-7,TRBV5-1,few,.,TGCGCCAGCAGCTTGGCCTGGTTATCTGGGGGCTACGAGCAGTACTTC,CASSLAWLSGGYEQYF
TRBJ2-1,TRBV7-2,.,TRBD2,TGTGCCAGCAGCCCCGTGGGCGGGAGGATTGAGCAGTTCTTC,CASSPVGGRIEQFF
TRBJ1-5,TRBV7-9,few,TRBD1,TGTGCCAGCAGTCGACAGGGTAATCAGCCCCAGCATTTT,CASSRQGNQPQHF
TRBJ2-7,TRBV6-1,.,.,TGTGCCAGCAGTGTAGACAGCTCCTACGAGCAGTACTTC,CASSVDSSYEQYF